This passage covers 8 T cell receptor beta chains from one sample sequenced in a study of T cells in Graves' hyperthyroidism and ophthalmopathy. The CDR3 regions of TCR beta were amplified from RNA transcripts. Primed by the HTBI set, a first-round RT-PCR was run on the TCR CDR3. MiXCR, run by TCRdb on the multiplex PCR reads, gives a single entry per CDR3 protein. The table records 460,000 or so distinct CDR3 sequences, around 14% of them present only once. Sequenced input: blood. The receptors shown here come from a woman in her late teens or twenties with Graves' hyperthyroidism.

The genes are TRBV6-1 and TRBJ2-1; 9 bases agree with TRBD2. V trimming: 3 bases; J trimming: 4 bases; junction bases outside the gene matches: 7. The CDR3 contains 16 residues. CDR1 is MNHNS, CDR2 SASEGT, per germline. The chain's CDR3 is CASSDGLAGKYNEQFF. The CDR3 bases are TGTGCCAGCAGTGACGGTCTAGCGGGGAAATACAATGAGCAGTTCTTC.

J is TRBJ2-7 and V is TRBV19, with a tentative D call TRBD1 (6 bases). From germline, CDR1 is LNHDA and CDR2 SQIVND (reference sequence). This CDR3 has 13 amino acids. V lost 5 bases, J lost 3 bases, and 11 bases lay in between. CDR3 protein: CASSSRTVYEQYF. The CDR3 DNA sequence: TGTGCCAGTAGTTCTCGGACAGTCTACGAGCAGTACTTC.

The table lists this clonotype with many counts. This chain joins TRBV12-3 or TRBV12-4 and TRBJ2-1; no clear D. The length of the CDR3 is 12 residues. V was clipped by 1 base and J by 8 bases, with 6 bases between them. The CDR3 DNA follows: TGTGCCAGCAGTTTAGGGCTATATGAGCAGTTCTTC. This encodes CASSLGLYEQFF.

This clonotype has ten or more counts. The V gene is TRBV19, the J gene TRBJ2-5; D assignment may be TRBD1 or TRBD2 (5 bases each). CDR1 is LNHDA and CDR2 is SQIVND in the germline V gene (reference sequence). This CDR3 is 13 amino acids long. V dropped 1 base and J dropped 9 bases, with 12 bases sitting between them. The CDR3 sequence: CASSIAFRGPQYF. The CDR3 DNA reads TGTGCCAGTAGTATAGCCTTCCGGGGACCCCAGTACTTC. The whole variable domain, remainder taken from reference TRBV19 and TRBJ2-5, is DGGITQSPKYLFRKEGQNVTLSCEQNLNHDAMYWYRQDPGQGLRLIYYSQIVNDFQKGDIAEGYSVSREKKESFPLTVTSAQKNPTAFYLCASSIAFRGPQYFGPGTRLLVL.

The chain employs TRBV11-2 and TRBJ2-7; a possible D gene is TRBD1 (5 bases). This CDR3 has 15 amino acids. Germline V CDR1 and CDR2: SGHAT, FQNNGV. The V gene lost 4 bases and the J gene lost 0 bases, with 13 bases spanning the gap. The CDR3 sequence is CASSWGSDGSYEQYF. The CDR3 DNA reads TGTGCCAGCAGCTGGGGCAGCGACGGCTCCTACGAGCAGTACTTC.

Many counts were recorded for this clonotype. The chain's CDR3 is CAWSAGSGNTIYF. CDR3 DNA: TGTGCCTGGAGTGCCGGGTCTGGAAACACCATATATTTT. This chain uses TRBV30 with TRBJ1-3; no firm D call. The CDR3 totals 13 residues. Germline loops: CDR1 GTSNPN, CDR2 SVGIG (reference sequence). V lost 1 base, J lost 1 base, and 5 bases lay in between.

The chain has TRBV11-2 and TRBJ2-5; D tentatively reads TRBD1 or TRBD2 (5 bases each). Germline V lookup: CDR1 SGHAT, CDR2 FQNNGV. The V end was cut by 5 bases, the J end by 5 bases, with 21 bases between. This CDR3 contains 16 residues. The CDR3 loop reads CASSPPGRGFRETQYF. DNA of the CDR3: TGTGCCAGCAGCCCCCCGGGCCGGGGCTTTCGGGAGACCCAGTACTTC. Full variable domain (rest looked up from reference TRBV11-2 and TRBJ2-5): EAGVAQSPRYKIIEKRQSVAFWCNPISGHATLYWYQQILGQGPKLLIQFQNNGVVDDSQLPKDRFSAERLKGVDSTLKIQPAKLEDSAVYLCASSPPGRGFRETQYFGPGTRLLVL.

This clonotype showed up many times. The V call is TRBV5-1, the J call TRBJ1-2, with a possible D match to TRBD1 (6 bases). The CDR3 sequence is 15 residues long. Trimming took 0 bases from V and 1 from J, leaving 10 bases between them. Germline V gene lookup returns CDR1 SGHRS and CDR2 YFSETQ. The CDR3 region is CASSLDSDSNYGYTF. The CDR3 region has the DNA TGCGCCAGCAGCTTGGACTCGGACAGTAACTATGGCTACACCTTC.